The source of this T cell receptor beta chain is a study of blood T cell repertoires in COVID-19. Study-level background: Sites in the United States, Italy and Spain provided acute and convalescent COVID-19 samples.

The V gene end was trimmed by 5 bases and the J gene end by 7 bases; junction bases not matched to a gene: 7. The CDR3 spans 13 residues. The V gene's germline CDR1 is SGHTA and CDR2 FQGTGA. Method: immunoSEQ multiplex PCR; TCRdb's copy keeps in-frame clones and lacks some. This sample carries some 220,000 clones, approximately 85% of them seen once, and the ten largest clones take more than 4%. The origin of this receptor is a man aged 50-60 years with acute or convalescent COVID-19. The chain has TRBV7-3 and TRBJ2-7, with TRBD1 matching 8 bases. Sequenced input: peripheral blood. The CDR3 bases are TGTGCCAGCAGCCTGGACAGGGCGTCGGAGCAGTACTTC. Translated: CASSLDRASEQYF. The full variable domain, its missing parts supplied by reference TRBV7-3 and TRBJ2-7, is GAGVSQTPSNKVTEKGKYVELRCDPISGHTALYWYRQSLGQGPEFLIYFQGTGAADDSGLPNDRFFAVRPEGSVSTLKIQRTERGDSAVYLCASSLDRASEQYFGPGTRLTVT.